The next 10 T cell receptor beta chains were all read from a single sample in a study of blood T cells in healthy people across ages. It was with a sample-barcoded 5' primer and a J-beta primer mix that a second PCR of roughly 7 to 12 cycles was run. One entry per CDR3 protein results from TCRdb running MiXCR on the 5' RACE reads. The repertoire holds 1.4 million to 1.5 million distinct CDR3 sequences, with 42% as singletons. Sequenced sample: blood. All receptors derive from a woman aged 18-29 years in good health.

This clonotype was recorded a few times. The rearrangement joins TRBV2 to TRBJ1-1; the match to TRBD1 covers 7 bases. Germline V gene lookup returns CDR1 SNHLY and CDR2 FYNNEI. This CDR3 has 11 amino acids. Unmatched junction bases numbered 4, after V lost 7 bases and J lost 8 bases. CDR3 DNA: TGTGCCAGCATCGGGACAGCAGAAGCTTTCTTT. Protein sequence: CASIGTAEAFF.

The V gene is TRBV20-1, the J gene TRBJ2-7, with no clear D. The CDR3 extends over 12 amino acids. Deletions cut 0 bases from V and 7 bases from J, with 10 bases between. Germline values: CDR1 DFQATT, CDR2 SNEGSKA (reference sequence). Written as DNA, the CDR3 is TGCAGTGCTAGAGATTACTCTAATGAGCAGTACTTC. It yields the protein CSARDYSNEQYF.

J is TRBJ2-1 and V is TRBV10-3; TRBD1 matches 9 bases. Unmatched junction bases numbered 1, after V lost 3 bases and J lost 1 base. The CDR3 is 15 residues long. Germline V gene lookup returns CDR1 ENHRY and CDR2 SYGVKD. The CDR3 spells CAISDGTGSYNEQFF. The CDR3 bases are TGTGCCATCAGTGACGGGACAGGGTCCTACAATGAGCAGTTCTTC.

J is TRBJ2-3 and V is TRBV9; 8 bases line up with TRBD2. Germline CDR1 reads SGDLS; CDR2 reads YYNGEE. The V segment lost 4 bases and the J segment 5 bases; nucleotides outside the gene matches: 9. The CDR3 runs to 15 residues. The DNA of the CDR3 is TGTGCCAGCAGCCCCCGAGGGACTAGGGTAGATACGCAGTATTTT. This gives the protein CASSPRGTRVDTQYF.

This chain joins TRBV4-1 and TRBJ2-3; D possibly corresponds to TRBD2 (5 bases). CDR1 and CDR2 from the germline V gene are MGHRA and YSYEKL. V was clipped by 1 base and J by 2 bases, with 13 bases between them. The CDR3 is 16 amino acids. CDR3 DNA sequence: TGCGCCAGCAGCCAAGGGGCTAGCCCATCCACAGATACGCAGTATTTT. It yields the protein CASSQGASPSTDTQYF.

The chain uses TRBV28 and TRBJ1-5; tentative D call: TRBD1 (5 bases). Trimming stripped 5 bases from V and 7 bases from J, with 21 bases between. CDR1 is MDHEN, CDR2 SYDVKM, per germline. The CDR3 sequence is 16 residues long. CDR3 residues: CASSRSGNIRDQPQHF. The CDR3 DNA reads TGTGCCAGCAGTCGTTCAGGGAACATCAGGGACCAGCCCCAGCATTTT.

There are a few counts of this clonotype. CDR3 bases: TGCGCCAGCAGCCAAGCGGGGACAGGGCCCCTTAGGCGCTATGGCTACACCTTC. This gives the protein CASSQAGTGPLRRYGYTF. The chain employs TRBV4-1 and TRBJ1-2; 9 nucleotides align to TRBD1. The CDR3 runs 18 residues. Germline CDR1 reads MGHRA; CDR2 reads YSYEKL. The junction had 13 bases not matched to a gene; V was cut back by 1 base and J by 4 bases.

This clonotype turned up a few times. The rearrangement links TRBV29-1 to TRBJ2-5; TRBD2 matches at 7 bases. CDR1 SQVTM and CDR2 ANQGSEA come from the germline V gene. This CDR3 is built from 16 residues. V lost 1 base and J lost 5; bases outside the gene matches: 13. The CDR3 protein is CSVEGIERDSYETQYF. The CDR3 DNA reads TGCAGCGTTGAAGGTATCGAGCGGGATTCGTATGAGACCCAGTACTTC.

The rearrangement joins TRBV29-1 to TRBJ2-3, with D possibly TRBD1 on 5 matching bases. The CDR3 consists of 16 residues. In germline, CDR1 is SQVTM, CDR2 ANQGSEA. V lost 0 bases and J lost 2, with 15 bases in between. The CDR3 DNA follows: TGCAGCGTTGAAGATTTTTTCCTGGGGCTCACAGATACGCAGTATTTT. Its translation: CSVEDFFLGLTDTQYF.

This clonotype turned up a few times. The chain is built from TRBV6-6 and TRBJ2-3; no reliable D call. The CDR3 is 14 amino acids. V lost 3 bases, J lost 4 bases, and 11 bases lay in between. In germline, CDR1 is MNHNY, CDR2 SVGAGI (reference sequence). The CDR3 coding sequence is TGTGCCAGCAGTTATCGGTTAGCCGCAGATACGCAGTATTTT. It encodes CASSYRLAADTQYF.